The clone carrying this TCR beta chain was counted between two and nine times. Sequencing was performed with immunoSEQ multiplex PCR; in TCRdb, only in-frame clones are kept and a portion is missing. The profile covers nearly 85,000 clones, with more than 75% appearing a single time and approximately 5.1% taken by the ten largest. The sample comes from a study of cytotoxic CD8 clonotypes in ibrutinib-treated CLL. Here the sequenced sample was PBMCs, taken after 12 months of ibrutinib treatment. This clonotype originated in a human donor with chronic lymphocytic leukemia.

The CDR3 DNA follows: TGTGCCAGCGGACAGGGCGGTGAGCAGTTCTTC. It translates to CASGQGGEQFF. The genes are TRBV11-3 and TRBJ2-1; 8 bases are a match to TRBD1. The CDR3 sequence is 11 residues long. Looked up from germline, CDR1 is SGHNT and CDR2 is YENEEA. Germline trimming cut 8 bases from V and 9 bases from J; bases unmatched to any gene: 3.